This T cell receptor beta chain is drawn from a study of identical twins. This CDR3 has 15 amino acids. V shed 5 bases and J 5 bases; nucleotides not matched to a gene: 10. Unique molecular identifiers were present on cDNA, and template switching added a universal primer site. TCRdb re-called the 5' RACE reads through MiXCR, storing one row per CDR3 protein. The sample shows some 1,600,000 distinct CDR3 sequences, about 32% of them seen only once. The donor group consisted entirely of healthy Caucasians. The genes are TRBV12-3 or TRBV12-4 and TRBJ1-2, with TRBD1 matching over 8 bases. Sequencing used cord blood. The receptor was isolated from a newborn girl in good health. The CDR3 here is CASSIPGQALYGYTF. The CDR3 DNA is TGTGCCAGCAGTATACCGGGACAGGCCCTATATGGCTACACCTTC.